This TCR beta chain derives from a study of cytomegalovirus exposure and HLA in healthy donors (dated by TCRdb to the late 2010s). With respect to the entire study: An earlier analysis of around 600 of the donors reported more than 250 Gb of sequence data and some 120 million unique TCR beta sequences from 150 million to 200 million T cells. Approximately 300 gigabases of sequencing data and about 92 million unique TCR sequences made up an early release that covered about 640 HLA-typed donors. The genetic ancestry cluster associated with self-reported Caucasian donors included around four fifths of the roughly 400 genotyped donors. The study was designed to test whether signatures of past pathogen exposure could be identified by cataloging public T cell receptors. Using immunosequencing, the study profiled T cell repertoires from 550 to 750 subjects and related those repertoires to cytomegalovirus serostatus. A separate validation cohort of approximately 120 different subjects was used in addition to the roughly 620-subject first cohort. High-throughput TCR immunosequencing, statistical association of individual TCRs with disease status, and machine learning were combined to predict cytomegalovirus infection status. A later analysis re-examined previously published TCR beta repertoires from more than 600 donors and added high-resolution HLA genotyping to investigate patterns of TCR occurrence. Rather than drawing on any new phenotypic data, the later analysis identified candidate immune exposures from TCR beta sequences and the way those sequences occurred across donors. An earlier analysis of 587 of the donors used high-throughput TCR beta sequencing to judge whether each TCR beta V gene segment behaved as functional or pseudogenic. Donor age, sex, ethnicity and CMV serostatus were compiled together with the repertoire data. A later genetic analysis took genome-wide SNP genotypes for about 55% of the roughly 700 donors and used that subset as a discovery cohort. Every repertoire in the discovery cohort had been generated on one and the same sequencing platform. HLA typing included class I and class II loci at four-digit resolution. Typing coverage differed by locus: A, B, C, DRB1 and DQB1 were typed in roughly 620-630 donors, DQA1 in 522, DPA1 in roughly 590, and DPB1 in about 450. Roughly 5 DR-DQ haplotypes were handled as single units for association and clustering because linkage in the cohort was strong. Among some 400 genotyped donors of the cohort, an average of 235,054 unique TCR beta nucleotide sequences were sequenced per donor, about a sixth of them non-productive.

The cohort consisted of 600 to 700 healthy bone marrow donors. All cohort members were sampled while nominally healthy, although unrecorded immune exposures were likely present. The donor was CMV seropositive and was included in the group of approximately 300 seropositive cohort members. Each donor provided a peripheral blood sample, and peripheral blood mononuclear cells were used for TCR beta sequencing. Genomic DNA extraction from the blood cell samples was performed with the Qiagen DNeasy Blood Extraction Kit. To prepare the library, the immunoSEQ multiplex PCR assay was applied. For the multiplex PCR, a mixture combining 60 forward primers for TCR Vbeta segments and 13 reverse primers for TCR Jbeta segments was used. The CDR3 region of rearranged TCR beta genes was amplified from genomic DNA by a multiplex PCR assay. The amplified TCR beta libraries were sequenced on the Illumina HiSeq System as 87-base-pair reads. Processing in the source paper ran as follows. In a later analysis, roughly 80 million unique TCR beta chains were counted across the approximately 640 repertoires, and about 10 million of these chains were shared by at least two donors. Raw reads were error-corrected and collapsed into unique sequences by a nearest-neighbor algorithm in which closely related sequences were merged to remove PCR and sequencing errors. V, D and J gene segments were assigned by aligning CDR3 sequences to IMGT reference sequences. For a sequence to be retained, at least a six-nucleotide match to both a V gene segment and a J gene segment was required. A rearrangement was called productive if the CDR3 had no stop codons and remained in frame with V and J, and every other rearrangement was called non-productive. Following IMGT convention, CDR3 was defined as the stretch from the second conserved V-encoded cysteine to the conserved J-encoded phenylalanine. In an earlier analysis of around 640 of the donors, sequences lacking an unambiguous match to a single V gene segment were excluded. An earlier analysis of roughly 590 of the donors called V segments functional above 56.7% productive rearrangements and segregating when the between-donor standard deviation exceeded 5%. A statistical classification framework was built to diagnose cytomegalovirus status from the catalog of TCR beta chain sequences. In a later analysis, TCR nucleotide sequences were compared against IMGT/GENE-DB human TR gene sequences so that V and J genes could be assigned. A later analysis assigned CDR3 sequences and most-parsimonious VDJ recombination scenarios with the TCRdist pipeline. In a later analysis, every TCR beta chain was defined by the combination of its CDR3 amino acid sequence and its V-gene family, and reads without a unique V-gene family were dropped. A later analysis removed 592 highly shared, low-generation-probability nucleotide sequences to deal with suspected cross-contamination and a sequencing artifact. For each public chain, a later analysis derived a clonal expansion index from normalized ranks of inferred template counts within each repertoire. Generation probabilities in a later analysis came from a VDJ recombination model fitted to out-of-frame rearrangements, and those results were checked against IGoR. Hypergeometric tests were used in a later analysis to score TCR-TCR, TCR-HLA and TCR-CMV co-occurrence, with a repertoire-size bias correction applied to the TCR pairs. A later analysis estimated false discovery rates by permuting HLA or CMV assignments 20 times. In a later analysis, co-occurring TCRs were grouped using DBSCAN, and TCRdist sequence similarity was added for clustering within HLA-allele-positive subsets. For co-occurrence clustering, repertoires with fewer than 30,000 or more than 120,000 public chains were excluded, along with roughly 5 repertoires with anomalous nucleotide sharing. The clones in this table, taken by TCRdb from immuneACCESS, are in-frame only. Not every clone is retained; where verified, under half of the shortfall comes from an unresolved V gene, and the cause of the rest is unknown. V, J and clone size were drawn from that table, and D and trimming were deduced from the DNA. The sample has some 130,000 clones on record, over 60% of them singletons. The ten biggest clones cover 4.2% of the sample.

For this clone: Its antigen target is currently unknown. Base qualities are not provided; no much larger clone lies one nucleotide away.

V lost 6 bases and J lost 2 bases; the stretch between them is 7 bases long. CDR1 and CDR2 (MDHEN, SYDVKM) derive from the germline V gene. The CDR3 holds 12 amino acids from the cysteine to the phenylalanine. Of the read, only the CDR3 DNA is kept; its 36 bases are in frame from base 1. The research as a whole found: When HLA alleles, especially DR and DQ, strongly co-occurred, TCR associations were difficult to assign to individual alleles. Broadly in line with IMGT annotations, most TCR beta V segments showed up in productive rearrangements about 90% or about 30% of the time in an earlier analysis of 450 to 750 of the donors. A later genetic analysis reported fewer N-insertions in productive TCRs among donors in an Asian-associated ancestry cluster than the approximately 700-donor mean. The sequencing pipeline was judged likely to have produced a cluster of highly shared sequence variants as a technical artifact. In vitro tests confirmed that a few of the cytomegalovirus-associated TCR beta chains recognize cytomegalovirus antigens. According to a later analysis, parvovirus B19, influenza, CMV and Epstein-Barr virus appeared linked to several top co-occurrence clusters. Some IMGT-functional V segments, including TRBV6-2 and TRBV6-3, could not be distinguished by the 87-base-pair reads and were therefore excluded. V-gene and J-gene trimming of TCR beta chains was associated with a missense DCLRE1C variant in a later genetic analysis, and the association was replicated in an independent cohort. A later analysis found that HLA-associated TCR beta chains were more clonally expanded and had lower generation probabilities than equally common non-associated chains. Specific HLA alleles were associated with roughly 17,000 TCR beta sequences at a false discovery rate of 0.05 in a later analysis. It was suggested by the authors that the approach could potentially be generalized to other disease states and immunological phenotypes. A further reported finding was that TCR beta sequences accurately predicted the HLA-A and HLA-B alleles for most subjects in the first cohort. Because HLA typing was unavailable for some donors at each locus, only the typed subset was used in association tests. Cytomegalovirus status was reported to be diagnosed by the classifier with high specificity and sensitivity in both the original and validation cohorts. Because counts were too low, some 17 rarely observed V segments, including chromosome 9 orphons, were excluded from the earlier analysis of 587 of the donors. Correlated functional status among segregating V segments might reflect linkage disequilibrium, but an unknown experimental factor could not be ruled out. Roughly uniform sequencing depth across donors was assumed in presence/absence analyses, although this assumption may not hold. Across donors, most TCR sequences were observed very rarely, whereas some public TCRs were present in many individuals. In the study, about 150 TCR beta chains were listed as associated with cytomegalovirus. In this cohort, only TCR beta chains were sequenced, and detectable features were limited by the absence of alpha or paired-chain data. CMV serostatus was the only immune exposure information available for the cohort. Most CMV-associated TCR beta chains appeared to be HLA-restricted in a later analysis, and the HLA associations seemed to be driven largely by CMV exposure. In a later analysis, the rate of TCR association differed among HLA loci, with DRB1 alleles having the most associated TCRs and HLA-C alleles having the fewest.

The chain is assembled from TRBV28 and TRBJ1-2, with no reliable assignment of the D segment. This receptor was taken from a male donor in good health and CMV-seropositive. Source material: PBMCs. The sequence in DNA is TGTGCCAGCAGCGACTGGAACTATGGCTACACCTTC. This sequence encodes CASSDWNYGYTF.